Detailed here is one T cell receptor beta chain. This CDR3 has 15 residues. After removal of 7 bases from V and 6 bases from J, the junction contained 9 bases not matched to a gene. Germline V CDR1 and CDR2: ENHRY, SYGVKD. This specimen comes from a study of T-cell reconstitution after alpha-beta-depleted transplantation in children. Preparation of the TCRbeta library was carried out with unique molecular identifiers. TCRdb fed the PCR reads into MiXCR, producing one record per CDR3 protein. The sample consists of 440,000 or so distinct CDR3 sequences, roughly 43% of them appearing once. The clonotype comes from a girl aged 2 to 9 with aplastic anemia, due to receive a stem cell transplant. V gene TRBV10-3 combines with J gene TRBJ2-1, with 10 positions matching TRBD2. Sequencing was performed on PBMCs, taken before TCRalphabeta/CD19-depleted stem cell transplant. The CDR3 bases are TGTGCCATCAAAACGTCAGCGGGGGGGGGCAATGAGCAGTTCTTC. Translation: CAIKTSAGGGNEQFF.